This T cell receptor beta chain originates from a study of T-cell memory formation after mild COVID-19. Study-level results: Clones contracting day 15 to 85 were balanced CD4/CD8; later expanders leaned CD4+. Pre-infection memory already had some responding clones, implying cross-reactive memory joined.

TCRdb recomputed calls from the 5' RACE reads with MiXCR, one row per CDR3 protein. The sample has fewer than 400,000 distinct CDR3 sequences, approximately 12% seen once; the top ten hold 20% to 25%. In regard to this clonotype: Its antigen is currently unknown.

The CDR3 consists of 13 residues. CDR1 and CDR2 from the germline V gene are DFQATT and SNEGSKA (reference sequence). The sample taken for sequencing was PBMCs or a T cell subset sorted from them (not recorded which). The chain employs TRBV20-1 and TRBJ2-7; 8 bases are a match to TRBD1. The sequence came from a man between 18 and 29 years old who had mild COVID-19 (a few samples of this study predate the infection). Cell type and time point are not known. The CDR3 DNA is TGCAGCGGAAGGACAGGGAACTCCTACGAGCAGTACGTC. Translating it yields CSGRTGNSYEQYV.